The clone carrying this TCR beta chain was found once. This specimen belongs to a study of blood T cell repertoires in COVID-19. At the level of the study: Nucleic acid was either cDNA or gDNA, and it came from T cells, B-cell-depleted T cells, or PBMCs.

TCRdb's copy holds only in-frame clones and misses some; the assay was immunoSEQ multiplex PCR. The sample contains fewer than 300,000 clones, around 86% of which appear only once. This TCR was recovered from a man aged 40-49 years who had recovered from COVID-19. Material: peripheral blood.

The DNA for the CDR3 is TGTGCCAGCAGCCCTGGCAGGCGCGGGACTCTACCAGAGACCCAGTACTTC. This codes for CASSPGRRGTLPETQYF. The rearrangement joins TRBV11-3 to TRBJ2-5, with D perhaps matching TRBD2 (6 bases). Trimming left V 5 bases short and J 4 bases short, with 23 bases between. The CDR3 spans 17 residues. Germline V gives CDR1 SGHNT, CDR2 YENEEA.